This TCR beta chain came from a study of Ad26.COV2.S vaccination and SARS-CoV-2 variants (dated by TCRdb to the early 2020s). A note on the overall study: Vaccine-arm donors came from COV1001, a multicentre, randomized, double-blind, placebo-controlled phase I-IIa trial of Ad26.COV2.S in healthy adults. Ad26.COV2.S was given intramuscularly at 5x10^10 or 1x10^11 viral particles, as a single shot or as two shots 56 days apart. The specificity and breadth of SARS-CoV-2-reactive T cell receptors after Ad26.COV2.S vaccination were assessed by TCRbeta repertoire sequencing. A total of approximately 32 samples were included in the TCR-sequenced set, comprising around 19 Ad26.COV2.S vaccine recipients, 5 placebo recipients and 8 SARS-CoV-2 convalescent individuals. Trial participants were randomized into five groups of five, in which low-dose or high-dose Ad26.COV2.S was given once or twice, or placebo was given on both occasions. Throughout the experiments and outcome assessment, investigators stayed blinded to trial group allocation.

What the treatment or condition label conveys for this sample: roughly 18 received Ad26.COV2.S at low or high dose, single or two shots; a few received placebo; per-sample allocation not given. For vaccine and placebo recipients, repertoires were sequenced using samples collected on day 63 after the first injection. In Cohort 1b, roughly 26 adults aged 18-55 years were enrolled at a single site in Boston, USA, between 29 July and 7 August 2020. Ad26.COV2.S was a replication-incompetent adenovirus type 26 vector expressing a prefusion-stabilized SARS-CoV-2 spike protein from the original Wuhan strain. The immunoSEQ Assay was used to sequence TCRbeta CDR3 regions. After extraction, genomic DNA underwent amplification by bias-controlled multiplex PCR, followed by high-throughput sequencing. On the authors' methods: To quantify the absolute abundance of every unique TCRbeta CDR3 region, sequences were collapsed and filtered. T cell fraction was estimated by normalization of TCRbeta template counts to usable DNA, with usable DNA being measured through amplification of reference genes present in all nucleated cells. Repertoire TCRs were annotated as SARS-CoV-2-specific when V gene, CDR3 amino acid sequence and J gene were exactly matched to a known reactive TCR set. The reference SARS-CoV-2 TCR set came from MIRA and was filtered for enrichment in COVID-19-positive ImmuneCODE repertoires, removing public or cross-reactive TCRs. Based on the MIRA antigens, annotated TCRs were further analysed at the level of specific ORF or position within ORF. Breadth was defined as annotated unique rearrangements over total unique productive rearrangements; depth was the summed frequency of those rearrangements. Two-sided Wilcoxon rank-sum tests were used to compare TCR breadth between groups. TCRdb holds this immuneACCESS table with in-frame rearrangements only. Some clones are missing; in checked studies, unresolved V genes explain under half, and the rest has no known cause. V and J calls and clone size come straight from that table; D and trimming were deduced from the DNA. The sample data list about 480,000 clones, and around 90% of these were observed just once. Over 10% of the sample comes from the top ten.

V ends up 2 bases short and J 5 bases short, with an unmatched junction base count of 11. As encoded in the germline V gene (reference sequence), CDR1 is LNHDA while CDR2 is SQIVND. From cysteine to phenylalanine, the CDR3 is 17 amino acids long. The sequence is cut down to CDR3 DNA, 51 bases in frame from base 1. General conclusions and limits of the study: After vaccination, spike-specific CD8+ and CD4+ T cell responses were reported to show substantial breadth. According to the authors, total T cell responses may have been underestimated by the TCR breadth and depth analyses. Non-spike TCR breadth was comparable between vaccine and placebo recipients, consistent with the vaccine containing only spike. Higher spike-specific TCR breadth was observed in Ad26.COV2.S recipients than in placebo recipients (P = 0.0014). The study was not powered to compare responses between vaccine doses or regimens.

Concerning this clone: Its recognized antigen is unknown. Base qualities are not recorded, but no much larger clone differs from it by a single base.

This specimen consisted of peripheral blood, obtained in a trial of Ad26.COV2.S vaccine versus placebo. The clonotype was recovered from a person between 18 and 65 years old who received the Ad26.COV2.S COVID-19 vaccine or a placebo. The chain uses TRBV19 and TRBJ1-5, and 8 junctional nucleotides match TRBD1. The DNA sequence is as follows: TGTGCCAGTAGTATAAAGGGGCGGGACAGGACCGATCAGCCCCAGCATTTT. This yields the protein CASSIKGRDRTDQPQHF.